This entry lists 5 T cell receptor beta chains sequenced from one sample in a study of T cell responses to AZD1222 COVID-19 vaccine. Measured with immunoSEQ multiplex PCR; TCRdb has only the in-frame clones, and not every one. The sample holds approximately 150,000 clones; roughly nine tenths are singletons and the top ten take approximately 8%. This sample comprised peripheral blood, obtained 28 days after the second dose of the MenACWY control vaccine. These receptors were taken from an adult who received the MenACWY meningococcal vaccine as a control.

V and J are TRBV5-1 and TRBJ1-5; the match to TRBD1 covers 7 bases. V lost 4 bases to trimming and J lost 4 bases; unmatched junction nucleotides: 5. The CDR3 length is 14 residues. Germline CDR1 reads SGHRS; CDR2 reads YFSETQ. The CDR3 sequence: CASSPGQPNQPQHF. The CDR3 DNA reads TGCGCCAGCAGCCCGGGACAGCCAAATCAGCCCCAGCATTTT. The full variable domain, in which reference TRBV5-1 and TRBJ1-5 provide the parts outside the CDR3, is KAGVTQTPRYLIKTRGQQVTLSCSPISGHRSVSWYQQTPGQGLQFLFEYFSETQRNKGNFPGRFSGRQFSNSRSEMNVSTLELGDSALYLCASSPGQPNQPQHFGDGTRLSIL.

V is TRBV6-5 and J is TRBJ1-3; a weak D match, TRBD1 (5 bases). V was pared by 8 bases and J by 4 bases, with 15 bases between. Germline CDR1 MNHEY, CDR2 SVGAGI. CDR3 length: 14 amino acids. The CDR3 DNA is TGTGCCAGCCTTCAGGGTTTAGACGGAAACACCATATATTTT. Translating it yields CASLQGLDGNTIYF.

As concerns this clone: Distinct nucleotide sequences in the sample also encode this CDR3. The chain joins TRBV28 to TRBJ2-3; D might be TRBD2 (5 bases). Trimming left V 2 bases short and J 1 base short, with 7 bases between. CDR1 and CDR2 (germline): MDHEN, SYDVKM. The CDR3 covers 14 residues. In DNA, the CDR3 is TGTGCCAGCAGTTTAAGCGGCCGCACAGATACGCAGTATTTT. Protein: CASSLSGRTDTQYF.

This clone was detected once. The genes are TRBV7-2 and TRBJ2-2, with D uncertain. Germline-derived CDR1 and CDR2 are SGHTA and FQGNSA. Trimming stripped 5 bases from V and 5 bases from J, with 18 bases between. The CDR3 is 16 amino acids. The CDR3 protein is CASSPEMLRLTGELFF. As DNA, the CDR3 is TGTGCCAGCAGCCCCGAGATGTTACGTCTTACCGGGGAGCTGTTTTTT.

V gene TRBV7-2 combines with J gene TRBJ2-7; 9 bases agree with TRBD1. The CDR3 is made up of 15 amino acids. With 5 bases clipped from V and 7 bases from J, the junction kept 12 bases outside the gene matches. Germline lookup yields CDR1 SGHTA and CDR2 FQGNSA. The CDR3 protein is CASSTTGGALWEQYF. The CDR3 DNA sequence: TGTGCCAGCAGCACTACAGGGGGCGCTTTATGGGAGCAGTACTTC.